These 13 T cell receptor beta chains originate from one sample sequenced in a study of blood T cell repertoires in COVID-19. TCRdb's copy holds only in-frame clones and misses some; the assay was immunoSEQ multiplex PCR. The sample yields 150,000 or so clones, roughly 84% seen once. Sample: peripheral blood. Source of these receptors: a woman in her sixties or seventies with COVID-19, enrolled during active disease.

The chain is built from TRBV18 and TRBJ1-5; D is perhaps TRBD1 (5 bases). Trimming stripped 3 bases from V and 9 bases from J, with 12 bases between. The germline gives CDR1 KGHSH, CDR2 LQKENI. The CDR3 length is 13 residues. CDR3 nucleotides: TGTGCCAGCTCACCCGACAGTTCGGGGCCCCAGCATTTT. The encoded protein is CASSPDSSGPQHF. The complete variable domain, with remaining parts taken from reference TRBV18 and TRBJ1-5, reads NAGVMQNPRHLVRRRGQEARLRCSPMKGHSHVYWYRQLPEEGLKFMVYLQKENIIDESGMPKERFSAEFPKEGPSILRIQQVVRGDSAAYFCASSPDSSGPQHFGDGTRLSIL.

V is TRBV6-1 and J is TRBJ1-1; D is unresolved. Looked up from germline, CDR1 is MNHNS and CDR2 is SASEGT. Trimming removed 1 base at V and 5 bases at J, with 11 bases between. The CDR3 is made up of 14 amino acids. In nucleotides, the CDR3 is TGTGCCAGCAGTGAAGGGCAGTGGCAGACTGAAGCTTTCTTT. This sequence encodes CASSEGQWQTEAFF.

The chain has TRBV7-3 and TRBJ1-1; 8 nucleotides line up with TRBD1. The CDR3 has 14 residues. The junction had 4 bases not matched to a gene; V was cut back by 3 bases and J by 4 bases. Germline V gene lookup returns CDR1 SGHTA and CDR2 FQGTGA. Written as DNA, the CDR3 is TGTGCCAGCAGCTTTACGGACAGGGCCACTGAAGCTTTCTTT. Residues: CASSFTDRATEAFF.

This chain uses TRBV19 with TRBJ2-3, with D perhaps TRBD2 (7 bases). Germline values: CDR1 LNHDA, CDR2 SQIVND (reference sequence). The CDR3 covers 14 residues. V was clipped by 3 bases and J by 5 bases, with 12 bases between them. Written as DNA, the CDR3 is TGTGCCAGTAGTATCGGGGGGCAAGGAGATACGCAGTATTTT. Translated, it gives CASSIGGQGDTQYF.

The chain links TRBV2 to TRBJ1-5; D is undetermined. The germline V gene encodes CDR1 SNHLY and CDR2 FYNNEI. Trimming removed 5 bases from V and 3 bases from J, with 14 bases in between. The CDR3 is 15 residues long. CDR3 region: CASSPARGNNQPQHF. The CDR3 DNA reads as TGTGCCAGCAGTCCCGCTCGCGGGAACAATCAGCCCCAGCATTTT.

The chain couples TRBV6-5 to TRBJ1-5; D unclear. The germline V and J ends were trimmed by 6 bases and 3 bases, with 9 bases remaining between them. Germline V gene sequence: CDR1 MNHEY, CDR2 SVGAGI. The CDR3 length is 13 residues. The chain's CDR3 is CASRSPFNQPQHF. The DNA of the CDR3 is TGTGCCAGCAGATCTCCCTTCAATCAGCCCCAGCATTTT.

The chain links TRBV5-5 to TRBJ2-1; D remains unclear. The CDR3 is made up of 14 amino acids. The V gene lost 0 bases and the J gene lost 7 bases, with 11 bases spanning the gap. The germline CDR1 and CDR2 sequences are SGHKS and YYEKEE (reference sequence). The CDR3, as DNA: TGTGCCAGCAGCTTGGTGGGCCATGGGAATGAGCAGTTCTTC. It encodes CASSLVGHGNEQFF.

The genes are TRBV6-1 and TRBJ1-2; D not resolved. CDR1 and CDR2 from the germline V gene are MNHNS and SASEGT. The CDR3 has 14 amino acids. V was shortened by 3 bases and J by 4 bases, with 12 bases between the two germline ends. Here the CDR3 reads CASSEPPNTYGYTF. CDR3 DNA: TGTGCCAGCAGTGAGCCCCCGAACACCTATGGCTACACCTTC.

This clone occurred once. The chain has TRBV27 and TRBJ2-7, with TRBD2 matching over 10 bases. Germline CDR1 is MNHEY and CDR2 is SMNVEV (reference sequence). After removal of 2 bases from V and 0 bases from J, the junction contained 7 bases not matched to a gene. This CDR3 region has 17 residues. CDR3 DNA: TGTGCCAGCAGTTTAAGGGTAGCGGGAGGCTACTCCTACGAGCAGTACTTC. This codes for CASSLRVAGGYSYEQYF.

This clone was recorded once. The rearrangement joins TRBV5-5 to TRBJ2-1, with D uncertain. The CDR3 has 13 residues. V was pared by 3 bases and J by 7 bases, with 11 bases between. Germline V gene sequence: CDR1 SGHKS, CDR2 YYEKEE (reference sequence). This chain's CDR3 is CASSSREANEQFF. The CDR3 coding sequence is TGTGCCAGCAGCTCTCGAGAAGCAAATGAGCAGTTCTTC.

The V gene is TRBV20-1, the J gene TRBJ2-1; TRBD2 agrees at 14 bases. The V gene's germline CDR1 is DFQATT and CDR2 SNEGSKA (reference sequence). The length of the CDR3 is 17 residues. V lost 3 bases to trimming and J lost 2 bases; unmatched junction nucleotides: 6. In nucleotides, the CDR3 is TGCAGTGCTAGTCCGACTAGCGGGAGGGGGACCTACAATGAGCAGTTCTTC. Residues: CSASPTSGRGTYNEQFF.

The chain employs TRBV9 and TRBJ2-2, with a possible D match to TRBD1 (6 bases). Between the trimmed V and J ends, which lost 4 bases and 1 base, there was a span of 8 bases. Germline CDR1 reads SGDLS; CDR2 reads YYNGEE. The CDR3 consists of 14 residues. In nucleotides, the CDR3 is TGTGCCAGCAGCCTGACAGGGAACACCGGGGAGCTGTTTTTT. Residues: CASSLTGNTGELFF.

This clone showed up just once. This chain joins TRBV6-5 and TRBJ2-4; TRBD2 aligns across 9 bases. J gave up 5 bases and V 6 bases, and 2 bases lay outside the gene matches. Germline values: CDR1 MNHEY, CDR2 SVGAGI. This CDR3 has 13 residues. The CDR3 protein is CASSQREENIQYF. CDR3 coding DNA: TGTGCCAGCAGCCAGCGGGAGGAAAACATTCAGTACTTC.